Below, 21 T cell receptor beta chains from the same sample are listed, as sequenced in a study of identical twins. Each CDR3 protein gets one entry after TCRdb re-called the 5' RACE reads with MiXCR. The sample has roughly 150,000 distinct CDR3 sequences, under 4.5% seen once. Sequenced sample: memory T cells sorted from blood. These receptors all stem from a man aged 18 to 30 in good health.

Ten or more counts support this clonotype. V is TRBV25-1 and J is TRBJ2-5; D may be TRBD1 (6 bases). There are 14 residues in the CDR3. Per the germline V gene, CDR1 is MGHDK and CDR2 is SYGVNS. V gave up 0 bases and J gave up 5 bases, with 10 bases separating them. CDR3: CASSEYRGSETQYF. DNA for the CDR3: TGTGCCAGCAGTGAATATAGGGGGAGCGAGACCCAGTACTTC.

This clonotype was observed at least ten times. The chain employs TRBV4-3 and TRBJ2-7, with TRBD2 matching 13 bases. This CDR3 has 17 amino acids. The ends lost 0 bases at V and 2 bases at J; junction bases unmatched: 4. Per the germline V gene, CDR1 is LGHNA and CDR2 is YSLEER. Written as DNA, the CDR3 is TGCGCCAGCAGCCAAGAAAGACTAGCGGGAGGAACCTACGAGCAGTACTTC. It encodes CASSQERLAGGTYEQYF.

This clonotype appeared many times. DNA of the CDR3: TGTGCCAGCTCACCGCCCCTTAGAACTAATGAAAAACTGTTTTTT. It translates to CASSPPLRTNEKLFF. This sequence joins TRBV18 and TRBJ1-4; D is unresolved. V lost 3 bases, J lost 1 base, and 9 bases lay in between. CDR3 length equals 15 residues. The germline CDR1 and CDR2 sequences are KGHSH and LQKENI.

This clonotype has a count of ten or more. V is TRBV12-3 or TRBV12-4 and J is TRBJ1-2; 9 bases fit TRBD1. This CDR3 is built from 14 residues. The V and J ends lost 3 bases and 6 bases, in that order; junction bases with no gene match: 5. The CDR3 DNA sequence: TGTGCCAGCAGTTTGACGGACAGGGGTGATGGCTACACCTTC. Protein: CASSLTDRGDGYTF.

This clonotype was counted many times. The V gene is TRBV20-1, the J gene TRBJ1-5, with a possible D match to TRBD1 (5 bases). This CDR3 comprises 12 residues. Germline lookup yields CDR1 DFQATT and CDR2 SNEGSKA (reference sequence). V was shortened by 4 bases and J by 9 bases, with 13 bases between the two germline ends. The CDR3 DNA sequence: TGCAGTGCTAAACAGGCCGACCGGCCCCAGCATTTT. Translation gives CSAKQADRPQHF.

This clonotype showed up just a few times. The J gene is TRBJ2-5, the V gene TRBV7-8; weak D call: TRBD1 (6 bases). CDR3 size: 13 residues. Germline V gene sequence: CDR1 SGHVS, CDR2 FQNEAQ. V lost 5 bases and J lost 5, with 12 bases in between. The DNA of the CDR3 is TGTGCCAGCAGCGCCAGGGGTTGGGAGACCCAGTACTTC. It is translated as CASSARGWETQYF.

This clonotype appeared many times. J is TRBJ2-3 and V is TRBV3-1, with 9 positions matching TRBD1. Germline V gene sequence: CDR1 LGHDT, CDR2 YNNKEL (reference sequence). With 1 base clipped from V and 8 bases from J, the junction kept 10 bases outside the gene matches. The CDR3 length is 16 residues. DNA for the CDR3: TGTGCCAGCAGCCAAGCCGCCGGGACAGGGCTTGGTACGCAGTATTTT. This gives the protein CASSQAAGTGLGTQYF.

This clonotype was recorded many times. The rearrangement uses TRBV7-2 and TRBJ1-2; TRBD1 is a possible D gene (6 bases). This CDR3 has 15 amino acids. From germline, CDR1 is SGHTA and CDR2 FQGNSA. Trimming pared 4 bases from V and 4 bases from J, leaving 16 bases between. CDR3 nucleotides: TGTGCCAGCAGCTCACCACCGACAGGTCTCTATGGCTACACCTTC. Translating gives CASSSPPTGLYGYTF.

This clonotype was recorded many times. J is TRBJ2-6 and V is TRBV5-5, with TRBD1 matching 7 bases. Trimming removed 1 base from V and 2 bases from J; junction bases left unmatched: 3. Germline CDR1 reads SGHKS; CDR2 reads YYEKEE (reference sequence). The CDR3 totals 16 residues. This chain's CDR3 is CASSLLGGAGANVLTF. The CDR3, as DNA: TGTGCCAGCAGCTTGTTAGGGGGCGCTGGGGCCAACGTCCTGACTTTC.

In this sample, this clonotype turned up many times. V gene TRBV4-2 combines with J gene TRBJ2-7; 8 positions agree with TRBD1. With V trimmed by 1 base and J by 2 bases, 1 base remained unmatched. The CDR3 spans 14 residues. Germline V lookup: CDR1 LGHNA, CDR2 YNFKEQ. The CDR3 region is CASSQAQGAYEQYF. The CDR3 DNA reads TGTGCCAGCAGCCAAGCACAGGGGGCCTACGAGCAGTACTTC.

This clonotype was recorded at least ten times. This rearrangement joins TRBV4-3 to TRBJ2-1, with 7 bases lining up with TRBD2. V was clipped by 1 base and J by 4 bases; unmatched bases: 4. Germline CDR1 is LGHNA and CDR2 is YSLEER. The CDR3 spans 15 residues. The CDR3 reads CASSQVVGGYNEQFF. CDR3 DNA: TGCGCCAGCAGCCAAGTCGTGGGAGGGTACAATGAGCAGTTCTTC.

The sample holds many counts of this clonotype. The V and J genes are TRBV6-6 and TRBJ1-1; D is unclear. Germline lookup yields CDR1 MNHNY and CDR2 SVGAGI (reference sequence). The V and J ends lost 0 bases and 2 bases respectively, with 4 bases between them. This CDR3 is 13 amino acids long. CDR3 sequence reads: CASSYSRNTEAFF. CDR3 in DNA: TGTGCCAGCAGTTACTCGAGAAACACTGAAGCTTTCTTT.

This clonotype appeared many times. The V and J genes are TRBV12-3 or TRBV12-4 and TRBJ2-1, with 9 bases matching TRBD2. The V gene end was trimmed by 7 bases and the J gene end by 2 bases; junction bases not matched to a gene: 3. The CDR3 covers 14 residues. CDR3 amino acids: CASTLAGAYNEQFF. The DNA for the CDR3 is TGTGCCAGCACCTTAGCGGGAGCCTACAATGAGCAGTTCTTC.

This clonotype was picked up a small number of times. The V gene is TRBV29-1, the J gene TRBJ2-5; the D gene could be TRBD1 or TRBD2 (5 bases each). The germline V gene has CDR1 SQVTM and CDR2 ANQGSEA. The CDR3 totals 15 residues. V lost 4 bases, J lost 0 bases, and 15 bases lay in between. CDR3 bases: TGCAGCGTTGGTGACAGCCGGAGGAACCAAGAGACCCAGTACTTC. It specifies CSVGDSRRNQETQYF.

This clonotype was seen at least ten times. The chain is built from TRBV11-2 and TRBJ2-2, with D perhaps TRBD2 (5 bases). Germline values: CDR1 SGHAT, CDR2 FQNNGV. Trimming left V 3 bases short and J 6 bases short, with 11 bases between. The CDR3 is 14 residues long. The CDR3 here is CASSFGVRAGELFF. CDR3 nucleotides: TGTGCCAGCAGCTTCGGGGTTCGGGCCGGGGAGCTGTTTTTT. The whole variable domain, filled in from reference TRBV11-2 and TRBJ2-2, reads EAGVAQSPRYKIIEKRQSVAFWCNPISGHATLYWYQQILGQGPKLLIQFQNNGVVDDSQLPKDRFSAERLKGVDSTLKIQPAKLEDSAVYLCASSFGVRAGELFFGEGSRLTVL.

This clonotype was counted many times. The chain has TRBV29-1 and TRBJ1-1; tentative D call: TRBD1 (6 bases). The CDR3 covers 14 residues. The germline gives CDR1 SQVTM, CDR2 ANQGSEA. Trimming took off 1 base at V and 12 bases at J, with 21 bases between the two ends. DNA of the CDR3: TGCAGCGTTGAAGGGGGGAGAGGGCAGGGGCGGCCTTTCTTT. Its translation is CSVEGGRGQGRPFF.

This clonotype was recorded at least ten times. This chain connects TRBV4-1 to TRBJ2-7, with TRBD2 identical over 13 bases. The CDR3 totals 16 residues. The V segment lost 0 bases and the J segment 3 bases; nucleotides outside the gene matches: 2. Germline V lookup: CDR1 MGHRA, CDR2 YSYEKL. The CDR3 sequence is CASSQEGTSGIYEQYF. The CDR3 DNA follows: TGCGCCAGCAGCCAAGAAGGGACTAGCGGGATCTACGAGCAGTACTTC.

This clonotype was counted at least ten times. CDR3 residues: CASSALRDTEAFF. Here the CDR3 DNA reads TGTGCCAGCAGCGCGCTCCGGGACACTGAAGCTTTCTTT. The V call is TRBV12-3 or TRBV12-4, the J call TRBJ1-1; D remains unclear. Trimming removed 6 bases at V and 3 bases at J, with 11 bases between. The CDR3 is 13 residues long.

In its sample, this clonotype was seen many times. The genes are TRBV28 and TRBJ2-7, with TRBD1 matching 7 bases. Germline loops: CDR1 MDHEN, CDR2 SYDVKM. J gave up 0 bases and V 2 bases, and 1 base lay outside the gene matches. The CDR3 consists of 14 residues. The CDR3 bases are TGTGCCAGCAGTTTAGACAGGGTCTCCTACGAGCAGTACTTC. Encoded protein: CASSLDRVSYEQYF.

This clonotype came up many times. The chain joins TRBV5-1 to TRBJ2-3; D tentatively reads TRBD1 or TRBD2 (5 bases each). The CDR3 has 16 residues. V was pared by 3 bases and J by 2 bases, with 16 bases between. CDR1 and CDR2 (germline): SGHRS, YFSETQ. CDR3 in DNA: TGCGCCAGCAGCTGGGGCCGGGGTGGTAACACAGATACGCAGTATTTT. It yields the protein CASSWGRGGNTDTQYF. Variable domain in full (rest from reference TRBV5-1 and TRBJ2-3): KAGVTQTPRYLIKTRGQQVTLSCSPISGHRSVSWYQQTPGQGLQFLFEYFSETQRNKGNFPGRFSGRQFSNSRSEMNVSTLELGDSALYLCASSWGRGGNTDTQYFGPGTRLTVL.

In this sample, this clonotype turned up a few times. The V call is TRBV20-1, the J call TRBJ1-5; TRBD1 is a possible D gene (5 bases). The V and J ends lost 1 base and 2 bases respectively, with 12 bases between them. CDR3 length: 15 residues. From germline, CDR1 is DFQATT and CDR2 SNEGSKA (reference sequence). The CDR3 DNA reads as TGCAGTGCTAGAGGTTCAACAGGCGGCAATCAGCCCCAGCATTTT. It codes for CSARGSTGGNQPQHF.